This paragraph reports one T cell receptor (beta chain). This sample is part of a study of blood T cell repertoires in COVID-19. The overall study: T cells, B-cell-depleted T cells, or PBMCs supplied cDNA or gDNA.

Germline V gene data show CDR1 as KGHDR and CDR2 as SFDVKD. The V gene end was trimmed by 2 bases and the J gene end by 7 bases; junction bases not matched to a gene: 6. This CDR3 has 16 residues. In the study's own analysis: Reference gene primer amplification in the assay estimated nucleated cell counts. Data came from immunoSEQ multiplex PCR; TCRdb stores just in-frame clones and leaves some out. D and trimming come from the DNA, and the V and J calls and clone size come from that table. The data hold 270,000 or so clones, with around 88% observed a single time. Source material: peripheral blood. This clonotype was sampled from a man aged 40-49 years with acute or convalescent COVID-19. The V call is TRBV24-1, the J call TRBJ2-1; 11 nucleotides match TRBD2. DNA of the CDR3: TGTGCCACCAGTGATTCTAGCGGGGGGCCGGGGAATGAGCAGTTCTTC. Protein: CATSDSSGGPGNEQFF.